Below, 22 T cell receptor beta chains from the same sample are listed, as sequenced in a study of blood T cell repertoires in COVID-19. Assay: immunoSEQ multiplex PCR; the TCRdb copy retains only in-frame clones and omits some. The table has over 200,000 clones, around 90% seen once. Sequencing was done on a sample of peripheral blood. The receptor source for this set is a man aged 60 to 75 who had recovered from COVID-19.

CDR3 protein: CASSPGGSTYEQYF. CDR3 nucleotide sequence: TGTGCCAGCAGCCCGGGAGGGAGCACCTACGAGCAGTACTTC. This chain links TRBV7-3 with TRBJ2-7, with 8 bases aligning to TRBD2. The CDR3 is 14 residues long. From germline, CDR1 is SGHTA and CDR2 FQGTGA. The V segment lost 5 bases and the J segment 2 bases; nucleotides outside the gene matches: 5.

The chain is built from TRBV7-3 and TRBJ2-1; 11 nucleotides align to TRBD2. CDR3 length equals 14 residues. Germline V gene sequence: CDR1 SGHTA, CDR2 FQGTGA. The junction had 6 bases not matched to a gene; V was cut back by 6 bases and J by 8 bases. The CDR3 bases are TGTGCCAGCAGTAGCGGGAGGGCTCGAGATGAGCAGTTCTTC. This translates into CASSSGRARDEQFF. Full variable domain (rest looked up from reference TRBV7-3 and TRBJ2-1): GAGVSQTPSNKVTEKGKYVELRCDPISGHTALYWYRQSLGQGPEFLIYFQGTGAADDSGLPNDRFFAVRPEGSVSTLKIQRTERGDSAVYLCASSSGRARDEQFFGPGTRLTVL.

The chain carries TRBV29-1 and TRBJ1-2; unclear D gene. The germline gives CDR1 SQVTM, CDR2 ANQGSEA. V was shortened by 5 bases and J by 7 bases, with 14 bases between the two germline ends. This CDR3 comprises 12 residues. CDR3 nucleotide sequence: TGCAGCGTTTCCGACCCCCGGGGTGGCTACACCTTC. This gives the protein CSVSDPRGGYTF.

This rearrangement joins TRBV4-2 to TRBJ2-7; no clear D gene. Germline values: CDR1 LGHNA, CDR2 YNFKEQ. The V end lost 3 bases, the J end lost 3 bases, and 15 bases lay between the germline ends. The CDR3 consists of 15 residues. CDR3 sequence reads: CASSHRGSLNYEQYF. The CDR3 DNA is TGTGCCAGCAGCCACCGAGGTTCCCTCAACTACGAGCAGTACTTC.

This clone was seen once. This chain uses TRBV14 with TRBJ1-1, with 8 nucleotides matching TRBD1. Germline loops: CDR1 SGHDN, CDR2 FVKESK. V lost 4 bases to trimming and J lost 3 bases; unmatched junction nucleotides: 10. This CDR3 comprises 16 residues. The CDR3 protein is CASSRTGSLGDTEAFF. The CDR3 DNA reads TGTGCCAGCAGCCGGACAGGGTCCTTGGGAGACACTGAAGCTTTCTTT.

CDR3 DNA: TGTGCCAGCAGTGAAGCCTCAGGAAGTTTCTACGAGCAGTACTTC. Translated, it gives CASSEASGSFYEQYF. The chain employs TRBV6-1 and TRBJ2-7; no firm D call. The CDR3 length is 15 residues. Between the trimmed V and J ends, which lost 0 bases and 3 bases, there was a span of 12 bases. Germline V gene lookup returns CDR1 MNHNS and CDR2 SASEGT.

The rearrangement links TRBV4-2 to TRBJ1-6; 7 nucleotides align to TRBD1. The V and J ends lost 6 bases and 9 bases, in that order; junction bases with no gene match: 8. Looked up from germline, CDR1 is LGHNA and CDR2 is YNFKEQ. This CDR3 is built from 14 residues. The CDR3 sequence is CASSPDRVGSPLHF. CDR3 coding DNA: TGTGCCAGCAGTCCCGACAGGGTTGGTTCACCCCTCCACTTT.

This chain joins TRBV9 and TRBJ2-2; TRBD2 matches at 13 bases. Germline CDR1 reads SGDLS; CDR2 reads YYNGEE. The CDR3 runs 16 residues. V was clipped by 3 bases and J by 6 bases; unmatched bases: 5. CDR3 loop: CASSDTSGRAPGELFF. CDR3 DNA sequence: TGTGCCAGCAGCGACACTAGCGGGAGGGCCCCCGGGGAGCTGTTTTTT.

This clone was counted between two and nine times. The V gene is TRBV2, the J gene TRBJ2-1; TRBD2 aligns across 10 bases. The CDR3 extends over 20 amino acids. V shed 0 bases, J shed 1 base, and the junction held 12 bases outside the gene matches. Germline V lookup: CDR1 SNHLY, CDR2 FYNNEI. In DNA, the CDR3 is TGTGCCAGCAGTGAAGCGTGGCTTCCTAGCGGGGGATGGTCCTACAATGAGCAGTTCTTC. It is translated as CASSEAWLPSGGWSYNEQFF.

This clone turned up a few times. V gene TRBV28 combines with J gene TRBJ1-2, with TRBD1 matching 9 bases. Germline trimming cut 4 bases from V and 5 bases from J; bases unmatched to any gene: 8. Germline V gene lookup returns CDR1 MDHEN and CDR2 SYDVKM. The CDR3 runs 15 residues. The CDR3 spells CASSSPGTGRYGYTF. The CDR3 region has the DNA TGTGCCAGCAGTTCCCCCGGGACAGGGCGGTATGGCTACACCTTC.

The rearrangement links TRBV5-1 to TRBJ2-5, with D maybe TRBD2 (6 bases). Trimming pared 3 bases from V and 5 bases from J, leaving 14 bases between. The germline V gene encodes CDR1 SGHRS and CDR2 YFSETQ. The CDR3 extends over 14 amino acids. CDR3 DNA sequence: TGCGCCAGCAGCTCTCCCCCAGGGAGGGAGACCCAGTACTTC. Its translation: CASSSPPGRETQYF.

This clone was seen just once. The chain combines TRBV15 with TRBJ1-5, with 7 bases fitting TRBD1. CDR3 size: 14 residues. Germline assignment: CDR1 LNHNV and CDR2 YYDKDF (reference sequence). With V trimmed by 5 bases and J by 4 bases, 5 bases remained unmatched. The CDR3 loop reads CATSRTGANQPQHF. For the CDR3, the DNA is TGTGCCACCAGCCGAACAGGGGCTAATCAGCCCCAGCATTTT. Drawing the rest from reference TRBV15 and TRBJ1-5, the complete variable domain is DAMVIQNPRYQVTQFGKPVTLSCSQTLNHNVMYWYQQKSSQAPKLLFHYYDKDFNNEADTPDNFQSRRPNTSFCFLDIRSPGLGDTAMYLCATSRTGANQPQHFGDGTRLSIL.

In its sample, this clone was seen once. The V gene is TRBV7-3, the J gene TRBJ2-6; D is undetermined. CDR1 is SGHTA, CDR2 FQGTGA, per germline. The germline V and J ends were trimmed by 1 base and 2 bases, with 6 bases remaining between them. This CDR3 has 15 amino acids. This CDR3 is CASSLNPAGANVLTF. In DNA, the CDR3 is TGTGCCAGCAGCTTAAACCCAGCTGGGGCCAACGTCCTGACTTTC.

This chain uses TRBV19 with TRBJ1-2; 7 nucleotides line up with TRBD1. Germline lookup yields CDR1 LNHDA and CDR2 SQIVND (reference sequence). With V trimmed by 3 bases and J by 4 bases, 5 bases remained unmatched. The CDR3 covers 14 residues. The CDR3 sequence is CASSIEGAGYGYTF. In DNA form, the CDR3 reads TGTGCCAGTAGTATCGAGGGGGCCGGCTATGGCTACACCTTC.

V is TRBV29-1 and J is TRBJ1-2; D is unresolved. From germline, CDR1 is SQVTM and CDR2 ANQGSEA. Trimming stripped 1 base from V and 2 bases from J, with 14 bases between. CDR3 length equals 15 residues. The chain's CDR3 is CSVEVLALPNYGYTF. The CDR3 nucleotides read TGCAGCGTTGAAGTGTTGGCCCTTCCGAACTATGGCTACACCTTC.

The V call is TRBV7-9, the J call TRBJ2-5; 10 bases match TRBD2. The CDR3 consists of 15 residues. Germline CDR1 reads SEHNR; CDR2 reads FQNEAQ (reference sequence). V was clipped by 5 bases and J by 5 bases; unmatched bases: 8. This CDR3 reads CASSLERGGWETQYF. CDR3 DNA sequence: TGTGCCAGCAGCCTCGAGCGGGGGGGCTGGGAGACCCAGTACTTC.

This chain joins TRBV18 and TRBJ2-4, with 7 bases fitting TRBD1. The trim removed 4 bases at V and 9 bases at J, leaving 6 bases unmatched. The CDR3 totals 13 residues. CDR1 KGHSH and CDR2 LQKENI come from the germline V gene. The CDR3, as DNA: TGTGCCAGCTCACGGGAGCCAGGGGGCATTCAGTACTTC. Translation gives CASSREPGGIQYF.

This chain joins TRBV7-3 and TRBJ1-1; D is ambiguous. The germline CDR1 and CDR2 sequences are SGHTA and FQGTGA. Trimming left V 0 bases short and J 1 base short, with 6 bases between. This CDR3 spans 14 amino acids. The CDR3 sequence: CASSLTHGNTEAFF. The CDR3 coding sequence is TGTGCCAGCAGCTTAACGCACGGGAACACTGAAGCTTTCTTT.

The chain combines TRBV7-2 with TRBJ2-7, with D possibly matching TRBD2 (5 bases). Per germline, CDR1 SGHTA and CDR2 FQGNSA. Trimming shortened V by 4 bases and J by 6 bases, and 22 bases separated the two germline ends. The CDR3 contains 16 residues. CDR3 DNA: TGTGCCAGCAGCTCCCAAACCATTGACTACCGCCGCGAGCAGTACTTC. This gives the protein CASSSQTIDYRREQYF.

Comment on this clone: Its ends do not fully match the called genes, so a read error is possible. The chain recombines TRBV9 with TRBJ1-6, with 10 bases aligning to TRBD1. There are 18 residues in the CDR3. Germline CDR1 reads SGDLS; CDR2 reads YYNGEE. The CDR3 is CASSDRDRGPSNNSPLHF. CDR3 DNA sequence: TGTGCCAGCAGCGACCGGGACAGGGGCCCCTCCAATAATTCACCCCTCCACTTT.

The gene calls are TRBV5-4 and TRBJ2-7, with a possible D match to TRBD1 (5 bases). The germline V gene has CDR1 SGHNT and CDR2 YYREEE (reference sequence). V was clipped by 0 bases and J by 2 bases, with 9 bases between them. The CDR3 extends over 14 amino acids. DNA for the CDR3: TGTGCCAGCAGCTTGGAGGCAGGGCCCTACGAGCAGTACTTC. This translates into CASSLEAGPYEQYF. The full variable domain, rest sourced from reference TRBV5-4 and TRBJ2-7, is ETGVTQSPTHLIKTRGQQVTLRCSSQSGHNTVSWYQQALGQGPQFIFQYYREEENGRGNFPPRFSGLQFPNYSSELNVNALELDDSALYLCASSLEAGPYEQYFGPGTRLTVT.

V usage is TRBV4-1 and J usage is TRBJ2-2; no firm D call. Per the germline V gene, CDR1 is MGHRA and CDR2 is YSYEKL. V was clipped by 0 bases and J by 5 bases, with 7 bases between them. The CDR3 covers 14 residues. The CDR3 spells CASSQDQVTGELFF. The DNA of the CDR3 is TGCGCCAGCAGCCAAGACCAGGTGACCGGGGAGCTGTTTTTT.